The clone carrying this T cell receptor beta chain came up many times. Its matching antigen is unknown. As part of library construction, unique molecular identifiers were attached to individual cDNA molecules. From the 5' RACE reads, TCRdb called clonotypes with MiXCR, one entry per CDR3 protein. The sample has more than 25,000 distinct CDR3 sequences, about 4.9% seen once. This entry comes from a study of early T cells in non-severe SARS-CoV-2 infection. For the study at large: Chains from this unsorted whole-blood bulk RNA could not be paired.

Findings and limits, study-wide: Matching results from VDJdb favored anti-spike CD8 responses, leaving private and CD4 specificities undetected.

Trimming pared 6 bases from V and 7 bases from J, leaving 12 bases between. This CDR3 comprises 13 residues. The germline V gene encodes CDR1 KGHSH and CDR2 LQKENI. The sequencing here drew on whole blood, taken at baseline. This receptor was taken from an adult who was a healthcare worker with PCR-confirmed SARS-CoV-2 infection or an uninfected control (not recorded which). The chain recombines TRBV18 with TRBJ2-2; no definite D call. The CDR3 nucleotides are TGTGCCAGCTCCCCTACGGTGGACGGGGAGCTGTTTTTT. Translating it yields CASSPTVDGELFF. The full variable domain, completed using reference TRBV18 and TRBJ2-2, is NAGVMQNPRHLVRRRGQEARLRCSPMKGHSHVYWYRQLPEEGLKFMVYLQKENIIDESGMPKERFSAEFPKEGPSILRIQQVVRGDSAAYFCASSPTVDGELFFGEGSRLTVL.